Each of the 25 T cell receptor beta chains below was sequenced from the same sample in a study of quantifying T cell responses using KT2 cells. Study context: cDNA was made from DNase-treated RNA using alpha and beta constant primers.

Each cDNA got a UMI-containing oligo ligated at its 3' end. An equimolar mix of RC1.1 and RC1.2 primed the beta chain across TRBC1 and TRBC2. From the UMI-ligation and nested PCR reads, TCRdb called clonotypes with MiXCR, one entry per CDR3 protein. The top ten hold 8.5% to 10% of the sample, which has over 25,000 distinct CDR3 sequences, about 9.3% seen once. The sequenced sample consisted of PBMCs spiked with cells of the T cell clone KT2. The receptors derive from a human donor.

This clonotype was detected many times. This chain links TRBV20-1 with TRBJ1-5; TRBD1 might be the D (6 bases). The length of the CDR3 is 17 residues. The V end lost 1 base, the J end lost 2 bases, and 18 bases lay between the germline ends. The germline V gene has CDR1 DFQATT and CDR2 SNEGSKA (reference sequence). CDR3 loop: CSARVGRGGSGNQPQHF. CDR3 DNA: TGCAGTGCTAGAGTAGGCAGGGGTGGATCGGGCAATCAGCCCCAGCATTTT.

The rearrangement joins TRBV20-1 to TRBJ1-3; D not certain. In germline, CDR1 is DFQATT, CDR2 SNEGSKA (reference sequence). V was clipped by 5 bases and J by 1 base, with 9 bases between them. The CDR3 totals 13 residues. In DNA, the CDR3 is TGCAGTGCTTCGAGGGAATCTGGAAACACCATATATTTT. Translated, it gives CSASRESGNTIYF.

CDR3 sequence: CASSRTSGNTIYF. The CDR3 nucleotides read TGTGCCAGCAGTAGAACCTCTGGAAACACCATATATTTT. This chain joins TRBV12-3 or TRBV12-4 and TRBJ1-3; the D is unclear. The CDR3 loop spans 13 amino acids. The V gene lost 5 bases and the J gene lost 0 bases, with 5 bases spanning the gap.

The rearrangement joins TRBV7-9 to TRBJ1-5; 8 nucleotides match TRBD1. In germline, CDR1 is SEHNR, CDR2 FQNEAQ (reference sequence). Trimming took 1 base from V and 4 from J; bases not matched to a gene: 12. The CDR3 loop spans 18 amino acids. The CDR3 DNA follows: TGTGCCAGCAGCTTAGTGACAGGGGACCTCTTAAGGAATCAGCCCCAGCATTTT. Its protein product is CASSLVTGDLLRNQPQHF.

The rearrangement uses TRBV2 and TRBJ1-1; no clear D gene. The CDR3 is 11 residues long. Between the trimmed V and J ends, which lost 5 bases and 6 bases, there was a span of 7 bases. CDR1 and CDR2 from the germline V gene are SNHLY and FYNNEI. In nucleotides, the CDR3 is TGTGCCAGCAGTACCCACGCTGAAGCTTTCTTT. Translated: CASSTHAEAFF. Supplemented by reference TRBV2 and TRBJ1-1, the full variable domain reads EPEVTQTPSHQVTQMGQEVILRCVPISNHLYFYWYRQILGQKVEFLVSFYNNEISEKSEIFDDQFSVERPDGSNFTLKIRSTKLEDSAMYFCASSTHAEAFFGQGTRLTVV.

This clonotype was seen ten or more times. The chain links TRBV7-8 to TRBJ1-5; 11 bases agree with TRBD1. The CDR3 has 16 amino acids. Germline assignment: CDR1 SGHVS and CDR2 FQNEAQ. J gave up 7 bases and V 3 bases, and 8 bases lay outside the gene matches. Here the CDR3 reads CASSFLPDRGLQPQHF. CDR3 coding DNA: TGTGCCAGCAGCTTCCTGCCGGACAGGGGGCTCCAGCCCCAGCATTTT. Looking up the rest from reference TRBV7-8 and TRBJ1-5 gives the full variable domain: GAGVSQSPRYKVAKRGQDVALRCDPISGHVSLFWYQQALGQGPEFLTYFQNEAQLDKSGLPSDRFFAERPEGSVSTLKIQRTQQEDSAVYLCASSFLPDRGLQPQHFGDGTRLSIL.

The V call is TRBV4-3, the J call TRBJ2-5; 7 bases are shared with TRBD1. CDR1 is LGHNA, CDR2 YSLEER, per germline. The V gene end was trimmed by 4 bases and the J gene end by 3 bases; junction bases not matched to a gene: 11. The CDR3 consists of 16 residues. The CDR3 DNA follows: TGCGCCAGCAGCCCGTCCCTTACCGGGACAGAAGAGACCCAGTACTTC. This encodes CASSPSLTGTEETQYF.

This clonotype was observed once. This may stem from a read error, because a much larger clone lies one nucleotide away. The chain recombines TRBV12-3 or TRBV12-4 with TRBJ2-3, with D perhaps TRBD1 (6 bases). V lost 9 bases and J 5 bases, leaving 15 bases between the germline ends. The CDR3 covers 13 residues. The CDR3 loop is CASARGEVDTQYF. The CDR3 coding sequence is TGTGCCAGTGCCAGGGGAGAAGTAGATACGCAGTATTTT.

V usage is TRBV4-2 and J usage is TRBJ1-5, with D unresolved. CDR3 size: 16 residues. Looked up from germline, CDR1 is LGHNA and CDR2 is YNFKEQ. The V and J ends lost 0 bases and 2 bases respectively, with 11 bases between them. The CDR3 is CASSQDWDVGNQPQHF. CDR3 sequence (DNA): TGTGCCAGCAGCCAAGATTGGGATGTTGGCAATCAGCCCCAGCATTTT.

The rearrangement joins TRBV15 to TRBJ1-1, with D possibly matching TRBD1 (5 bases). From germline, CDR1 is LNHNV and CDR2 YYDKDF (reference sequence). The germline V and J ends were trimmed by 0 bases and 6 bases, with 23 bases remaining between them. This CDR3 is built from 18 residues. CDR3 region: CATSRDVYEGRDPPEAFF. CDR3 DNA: TGTGCCACCAGCAGAGATGTTTATGAGGGCAGGGACCCCCCTGAAGCTTTCTTT. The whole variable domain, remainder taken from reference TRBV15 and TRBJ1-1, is DAMVIQNPRYQVTQFGKPVTLSCSQTLNHNVMYWYQQKSSQAPKLLFHYYDKDFNNEADTPDNFQSRRPNTSFCFLDIRSPGLGDTAMYLCATSRDVYEGRDPPEAFFGQGTRLTVV.

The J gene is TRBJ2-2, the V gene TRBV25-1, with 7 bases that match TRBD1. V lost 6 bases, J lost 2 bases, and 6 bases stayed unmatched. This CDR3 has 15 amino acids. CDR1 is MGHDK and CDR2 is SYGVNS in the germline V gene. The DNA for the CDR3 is TGTGCCAGCAGCACCGGGACAGCAAACACCGGGGAGCTGTTTTTT. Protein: CASSTGTANTGELFF.

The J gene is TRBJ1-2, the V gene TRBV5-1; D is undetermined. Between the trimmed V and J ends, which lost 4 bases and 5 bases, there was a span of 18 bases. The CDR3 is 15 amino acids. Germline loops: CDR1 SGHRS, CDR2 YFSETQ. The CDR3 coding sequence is TGCGCCAGCAGCCCCGATTACAGCCCGAAATATGGCTACACCTTC. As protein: CASSPDYSPKYGYTF. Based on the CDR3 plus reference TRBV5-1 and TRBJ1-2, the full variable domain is KAGVTQTPRYLIKTRGQQVTLSCSPISGHRSVSWYQQTPGQGLQFLFEYFSETQRNKGNFPGRFSGRQFSNSRSEMNVSTLELGDSALYLCASSPDYSPKYGYTFGSGTRLTVV.

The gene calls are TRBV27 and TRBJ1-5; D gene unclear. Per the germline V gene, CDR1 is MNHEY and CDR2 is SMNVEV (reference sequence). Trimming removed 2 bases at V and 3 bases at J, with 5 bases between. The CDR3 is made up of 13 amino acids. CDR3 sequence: CASSLQYNQPQHF. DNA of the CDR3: TGTGCCAGCAGTTTACAGTACAATCAGCCCCAGCATTTT.

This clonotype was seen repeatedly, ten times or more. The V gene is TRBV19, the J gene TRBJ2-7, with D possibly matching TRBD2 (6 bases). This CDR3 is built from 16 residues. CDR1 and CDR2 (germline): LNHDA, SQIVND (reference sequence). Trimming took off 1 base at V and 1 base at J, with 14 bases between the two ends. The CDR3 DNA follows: TGTGCCAGTAGTATAGGTGGAGGGAGAAGGTCCTACGAGCAGTACTTC. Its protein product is CASSIGGGRRSYEQYF.

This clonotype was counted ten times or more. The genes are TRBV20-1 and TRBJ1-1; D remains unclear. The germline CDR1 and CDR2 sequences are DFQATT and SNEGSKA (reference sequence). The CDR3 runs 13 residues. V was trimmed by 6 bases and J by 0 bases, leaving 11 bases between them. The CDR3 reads CSAQNPMNTEAFF. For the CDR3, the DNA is TGCAGTGCCCAAAACCCGATGAACACTGAAGCTTTCTTT.

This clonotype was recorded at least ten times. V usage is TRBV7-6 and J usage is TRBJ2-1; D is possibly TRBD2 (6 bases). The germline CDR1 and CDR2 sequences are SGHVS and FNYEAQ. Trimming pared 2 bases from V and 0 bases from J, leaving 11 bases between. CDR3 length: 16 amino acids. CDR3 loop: CASSLFWEDSYNEQFF. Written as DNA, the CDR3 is TGTGCCAGCAGCTTATTCTGGGAGGACTCCTACAATGAGCAGTTCTTC.

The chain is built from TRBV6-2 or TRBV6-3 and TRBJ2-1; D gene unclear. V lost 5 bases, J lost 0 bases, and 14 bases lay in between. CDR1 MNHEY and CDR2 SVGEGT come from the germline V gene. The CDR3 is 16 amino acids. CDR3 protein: CASSNPGSPSYNEQFF. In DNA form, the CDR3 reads TGTGCCAGCAGTAATCCAGGCAGCCCCTCCTACAATGAGCAGTTCTTC.

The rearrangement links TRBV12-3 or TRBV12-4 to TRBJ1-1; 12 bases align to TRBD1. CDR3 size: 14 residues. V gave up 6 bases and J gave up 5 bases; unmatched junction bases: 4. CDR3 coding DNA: TGTGCCAGCAGGGGGGACAGGGGGCTTACTGAAGCTTTCTTT. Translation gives CASRGDRGLTEAFF.

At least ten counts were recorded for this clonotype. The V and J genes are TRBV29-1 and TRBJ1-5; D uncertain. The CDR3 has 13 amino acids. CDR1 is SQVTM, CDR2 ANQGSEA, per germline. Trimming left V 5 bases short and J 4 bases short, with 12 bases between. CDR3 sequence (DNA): TGCAGCGTTTTGAGAGAACCTAATCAGCCCCAGCATTTT. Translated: CSVLREPNQPQHF.

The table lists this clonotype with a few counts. The CDR3 DNA reads as TGTGCCAGCAGCTTAACGGGCGTTGGAAACGAGCAGTACTTC. Translation: CASSLTGVGNEQYF. V gene TRBV5-4 combines with J gene TRBJ2-7, with D uncertain. Germline V gene sequence: CDR1 SGHNT, CDR2 YYREEE (reference sequence). Trimming left V 2 bases short and J 5 bases short, with 14 bases between. CDR3 size: 14 residues.

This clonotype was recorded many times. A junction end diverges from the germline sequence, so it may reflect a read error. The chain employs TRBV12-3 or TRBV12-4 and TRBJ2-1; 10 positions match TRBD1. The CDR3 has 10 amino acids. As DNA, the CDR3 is TGTGCCAGCAGTCCGGACAGGGGGGTTTTC. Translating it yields CASSPDRGVF.

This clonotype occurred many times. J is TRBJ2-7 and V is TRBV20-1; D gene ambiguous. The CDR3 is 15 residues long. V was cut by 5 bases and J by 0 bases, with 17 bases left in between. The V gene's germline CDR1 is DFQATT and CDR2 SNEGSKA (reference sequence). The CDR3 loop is CSAPSLWQSSYEQYF. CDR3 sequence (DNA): TGCAGTGCTCCCTCTCTTTGGCAGAGCTCCTACGAGCAGTACTTC.

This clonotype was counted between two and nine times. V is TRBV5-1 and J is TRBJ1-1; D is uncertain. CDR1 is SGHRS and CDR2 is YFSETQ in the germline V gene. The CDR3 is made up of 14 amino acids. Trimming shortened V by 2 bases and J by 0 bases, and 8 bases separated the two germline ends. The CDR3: CASSFWGLNTEAFF. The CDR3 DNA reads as TGCGCCAGCAGCTTTTGGGGTTTGAACACTGAAGCTTTCTTT. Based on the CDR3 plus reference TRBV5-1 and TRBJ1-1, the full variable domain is KAGVTQTPRYLIKTRGQQVTLSCSPISGHRSVSWYQQTPGQGLQFLFEYFSETQRNKGNFPGRFSGRQFSNSRSEMNVSTLELGDSALYLCASSFWGLNTEAFFGQGTRLTVV.

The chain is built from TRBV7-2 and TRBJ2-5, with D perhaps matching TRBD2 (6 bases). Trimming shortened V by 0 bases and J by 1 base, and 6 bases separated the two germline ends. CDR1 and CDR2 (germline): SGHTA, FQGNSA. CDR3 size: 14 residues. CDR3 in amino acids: CASSLASGQETQYF. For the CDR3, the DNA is TGTGCCAGCAGCTTAGCTAGCGGCCAAGAGACCCAGTACTTC.

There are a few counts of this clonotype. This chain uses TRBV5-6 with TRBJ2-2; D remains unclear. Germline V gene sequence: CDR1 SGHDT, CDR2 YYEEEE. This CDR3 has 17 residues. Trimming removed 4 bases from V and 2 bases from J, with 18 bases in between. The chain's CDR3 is CASSPTSSPYNTGELFF. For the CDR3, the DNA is TGTGCCAGCAGCCCGACTTCATCCCCATATAACACCGGGGAGCTGTTTTTT.